Listed here are 32 T cell receptor beta chains from one sample, sequenced in a study of post-analysis software for immune sequencing data. These receptors have no known antigen. Study results and caveats: Roughly 5 TRBV segments, including TRBV5-6, TRBV5-1 and TRBV20-1, were more frequent in patients than controls.

Incorporated into the TCR beta cDNA libraries were unique molecular identifiers, which served to reduce PCR and sequencing biases. Via MiXCR, TCRdb re-called the PCR reads, giving one row per CDR3 protein. The repertoire consists of more than 350,000 distinct CDR3 sequences, with more than 30% occurring once and the leading ten covering roughly 8.2%. The sample consisted of blood. Source of these receptors: a girl aged 2 to 10 with multiple sclerosis.

This chain uses TRBV28 with TRBJ2-1; 9 nucleotides line up with TRBD1. The length of the CDR3 is 15 residues. Losses at the gene ends were 7 bases for V and 3 bases for J; bases not matched to a gene: 7. Germline CDR1 is MDHEN and CDR2 is SYDVKM. The CDR3 here is CASTWGDRVYNEQFF. CDR3 sequence (DNA): TGTGCCAGCACCTGGGGGGACAGGGTCTACAATGAGCAGTTCTTC.

This clonotype was counted only a few times. This chain links TRBV29-1 with TRBJ2-5; D remains ambiguous. The CDR3 loop spans 13 amino acids. V lost 6 bases and J 2 bases, leaving 13 bases between the germline ends. Germline V gene lookup returns CDR1 SQVTM and CDR2 ANQGSEA. The CDR3 DNA reads TGCAGCGTCCCCGTGGCTCCGCAAGAGACCCAGTACTTC. It translates to CSVPVAPQETQYF.

The chain combines TRBV20-1 with TRBJ1-6; 7 nucleotides match TRBD1. The CDR3 consists of 17 residues. With V trimmed by 3 bases and J by 8 bases, 16 bases remained unmatched. CDR1 DFQATT and CDR2 SNEGSKA come from the germline V gene (reference sequence). CDR3 nucleotide sequence: TGCAGTGCTAGGTTTTCAGGGGGACGCTCCTCTCATTCACCCCTCCACTTT. This codes for CSARFSGGRSSHSPLHF.

Many counts were recorded for this clonotype. This rearrangement joins TRBV7-2 to TRBJ2-1, with D unresolved. The V gene lost 2 bases and the J gene lost 6 bases, with 14 bases spanning the gap. CDR3 length: 15 amino acids. CDR1 and CDR2 (germline): SGHTA, FQGNSA. The CDR3 reads CASSLIALVGNEQFF. Here the CDR3 DNA reads TGTGCCAGCAGCTTAATTGCGTTAGTAGGCAATGAGCAGTTCTTC. Drawing the rest from reference TRBV7-2 and TRBJ2-1, the complete variable domain is GAGVSQSPSNKVTEKGKDVELRCDPISGHTALYWYRQSLGQGLEFLIYFQGNSAPDKSGLPSDRFSAERTGGSVSTLTIQRTQQEDSAVYLCASSLIALVGNEQFFGPGTRLTVL.

The chain employs TRBV9 and TRBJ1-2; D gene ambiguous. Germline-derived CDR1 and CDR2 are SGDLS and YYNGEE. CDR3 size: 12 residues. Trimming left V 3 bases short and J 2 bases short, with 5 bases between. CDR3 loop: CASSGWNYGYTF. CDR3 DNA: TGTGCCAGCAGCGGGTGGAACTATGGCTACACCTTC. Filled out from reference TRBV9 and TRBJ1-2, the complete variable domain reads DSGVTQTPKHLITATGQRVTLRCSPRSGDLSVYWYQQSLDQGLQFLIQYYNGEERAKGNILERFSAQQFPDLHSELNLSSLELGDSALYFCASSGWNYGYTFGSGTRLTVV.

To note about this clonotype: A read error may explain this, as a much larger clone is one base away. The V call is TRBV4-2, the J call TRBJ2-7; D ambiguous. The CDR3 consists of 14 residues. Germline V gene lookup returns CDR1 LGHNA and CDR2 YNFKEQ. The chain's CDR3 is CASGQESAEYEQYF. The CDR3 DNA sequence: TGTGCCAGCGGCCAAGAATCGGCGGAGTACGAGCAGTACTTC.

V usage is TRBV7-2 and J usage is TRBJ2-7; D gene uncertain. CDR3 size: 12 residues. Between the trimmed V and J ends, which lost 2 bases and 2 bases, there was a span of 4 bases. CDR1 SGHTA and CDR2 FQGNSA come from the germline V gene. CDR3 nucleotide sequence: TGTGCCAGCAGCTTAAAGCCCTACGAGCAGTACTTC. Its translation: CASSLKPYEQYF. The variable domain in full, completed from reference TRBV7-2 and TRBJ2-7, reads GAGVSQSPSNKVTEKGKDVELRCDPISGHTALYWYRQSLGQGLEFLIYFQGNSAPDKSGLPSDRFSAERTGGSVSTLTIQRTQQEDSAVYLCASSLKPYEQYFGPGTRLTVT.

This clonotype was seen a handful of times. The chain uses TRBV28 and TRBJ1-1; possibly TRBD1 for D (6 bases). Germline assignment: CDR1 MDHEN and CDR2 SYDVKM. V was pared by 6 bases and J by 1 base, with 15 bases between. The CDR3 loop spans 15 amino acids. CDR3 bases: TGTGCCAGCAGGAGACAGGTTACAAGGAACACTGAAGCTTTCTTT. Its translation: CASRRQVTRNTEAFF.

This clonotype showed up just a few times. The rearrangement joins TRBV7-9 to TRBJ1-2; D gene unclear. CDR3 length: 14 amino acids. Germline CDR1 and CDR2: SEHNR and FQNEAQ (reference sequence). V lost 1 base, J lost 4 bases, and 10 bases lay in between. CDR3 residues: CASSLDLRAYGYTF. In nucleotides, the CDR3 is TGTGCCAGCAGCTTAGATCTCAGAGCCTATGGCTACACCTTC. Drawing the rest from reference TRBV7-9 and TRBJ1-2, the complete variable domain is DTGVSQNPRHKITKRGQNVTFRCDPISEHNRLYWYRQTLGQGPEFLTYFQNEAQLEKSRLLSDRFSAERPKGSFSTLEIQRTEQGDSAMYLCASSLDLRAYGYTFGSGTRLTVV.

J is TRBJ2-5 and V is TRBV20-1, with 7 bases lining up with TRBD2. Near its end, the DNA agrees better with TRBJ2-7, so the J call may be wrong. Germline CDR1 is DFQATT and CDR2 is SNEGSKA (reference sequence). The length of the CDR3 is 14 residues. The CDR3 here is CSAGPPSGEDEQYF. The CDR3 DNA reads TGCAGTGCAGGCCCTCCTAGCGGTGAAGACGAGCAGTACTTC.

The chain joins TRBV7-2 to TRBJ1-2; D might be TRBD1 (6 bases). The germline CDR1 and CDR2 sequences are SGHTA and FQGNSA. The CDR3 loop spans 17 amino acids. Trimming took 4 bases from V and 2 from J, leaving 20 bases between them. CDR3 DNA: TGTGCCAGCAGCTCAAGACAGGCAGTGGATTCAAACTATGGCTACACCTTC. It yields the protein CASSSRQAVDSNYGYTF.

This clonotype was seen a few times. This chain connects TRBV12-3 or TRBV12-4 to TRBJ2-7; D tentatively fits TRBD1 or TRBD2 (5 bases each). CDR3 length equals 14 residues. The ends were cut back, 6 bases at V and 2 bases at J, with 14 bases in the middle. This chain's CDR3 is CASSPGTEAYEQYF. CDR3 nucleotides: TGTGCCAGCAGCCCTGGGACGGAGGCCTACGAGCAGTACTTC.

V and J are TRBV12-3 or TRBV12-4 and TRBJ1-5, with D tentatively TRBD1 (6 bases). The CDR3 contains 14 residues. V lost 9 bases and J lost 2, with 14 bases in between. The CDR3 reads CASTDSGGNQPQHF. The CDR3 nucleotides are TGTGCCAGTACGGACAGTGGGGGCAATCAGCCCCAGCATTTT.

The rearrangement uses TRBV20-1 and TRBJ1-5; no clear D gene. Germline V lookup: CDR1 DFQATT, CDR2 SNEGSKA (reference sequence). V shed 0 bases and J shed 0 bases, with 6 bases lying between them. The CDR3 is 14 amino acids. As DNA, the CDR3 is TGCAGTGCTAGAGATGCTTATAGCAATCAGCCCCAGCATTTT. Its translation is CSARDAYSNQPQHF.

This chain joins TRBV29-1 and TRBJ2-5, with D maybe TRBD2 (6 bases). Germline CDR1 SQVTM, CDR2 ANQGSEA. The CDR3 runs 12 residues. The CDR3 protein is CSGREVGETQYF. The CDR3 nucleotides read TGCTCGGGCAGGGAGGTAGGAGAGACCCAGTACTTC.

This chain connects TRBV12-3 or TRBV12-4 to TRBJ2-1, with 8 positions matching TRBD2. V lost 5 bases, J lost 0 bases, and 6 bases stayed unmatched. The CDR3 extends over 16 amino acids. The CDR3 DNA reads as TGTGCCAGCAGTCCAAATAGCGGGAACTCCTACAATGAGCAGTTCTTC. Protein product: CASSPNSGNSYNEQFF.

The V gene is TRBV5-5, the J gene TRBJ2-7; 8 positions agree with TRBD1. With 0 bases clipped from V and 2 bases from J, the junction kept 7 bases outside the gene matches. The germline gives CDR1 SGHKS, CDR2 YYEKEE (reference sequence). The CDR3 is 16 residues long. The CDR3 nucleotides are TGTGCCAGCAGCTTGGTGGGGACAGGTCCAACCTACGAGCAGTACTTC. It yields the protein CASSLVGTGPTYEQYF.

This clonotype was counted a few times. This chain joins TRBV20-1 and TRBJ2-3; no definite D call. Germline CDR1 DFQATT, CDR2 SNEGSKA (reference sequence). CDR3 length: 12 amino acids. Trimming shortened V by 6 bases and J by 2 bases, and 9 bases separated the two germline ends. The CDR3 nucleotides read TGCAGTGCCCTCGCCTACACAGATACGCAGTATTTT. This translates into CSALAYTDTQYF.

This clonotype was found a few times. V is TRBV12-3 or TRBV12-4 and J is TRBJ2-3; D might be TRBD2 (6 bases). V lost 7 bases, J lost 2 bases, and 22 bases lay in between. The CDR3 is 17 residues long. CDR3 loop: CASILRAGSLLTDTQYF. The CDR3 bases are TGTGCCAGCATCCTAAGGGCGGGGAGCTTGCTCACAGATACGCAGTATTTT.

The chain couples TRBV7-2 to TRBJ2-4; a weak D match, TRBD1 (6 bases). Germline CDR1 and CDR2: SGHTA and FQGNSA. The CDR3 is 15 residues long. The V and J ends lost 5 bases and 6 bases respectively, with 17 bases between them. The CDR3 reads CASSPRTRGPNIQYF. For the CDR3, the DNA is TGTGCCAGCAGCCCGCGAACCAGGGGCCCAAACATTCAGTACTTC. The variable domain in full, completed from reference TRBV7-2 and TRBJ2-4, reads GAGVSQSPSNKVTEKGKDVELRCDPISGHTALYWYRQSLGQGLEFLIYFQGNSAPDKSGLPSDRFSAERTGGSVSTLTIQRTQQEDSAVYLCASSPRTRGPNIQYFGAGTRLSVL.

V and J are TRBV11-2 and TRBJ1-1, with unresolved D. The germline CDR1 and CDR2 sequences are SGHAT and FQNNGV. The CDR3 has 14 residues. Trimming cost V 1 base and J 3 bases, with 9 bases left between them. The CDR3 sequence: CASSLVSRDTEAFF. In DNA, the CDR3 is TGTGCCAGCAGCTTAGTGTCCAGAGACACTGAAGCTTTCTTT.

The chain recombines TRBV7-9 with TRBJ2-7; D is perhaps TRBD2 (6 bases). Germline V CDR1 and CDR2: SEHNR, FQNEAQ (reference sequence). V dropped 4 bases and J dropped 5 bases, with 18 bases sitting between them. The CDR3 covers 15 residues. CDR3 DNA: TGTGCCAGCAGCTCCCCAGGAGGGTGGGGAAACGAGCAGTACTTC. This translates into CASSSPGGWGNEQYF.

The chain carries TRBV4-2 and TRBJ2-7; no firm D call. V dropped 6 bases and J dropped 2 bases, with 14 bases sitting between them. Germline values: CDR1 LGHNA, CDR2 YNFKEQ. The CDR3 sequence is 14 residues long. The CDR3: CASRVPYPTYEQYF. CDR3 DNA sequence: TGTGCCAGCAGGGTTCCGTACCCCACCTACGAGCAGTACTTC.

This chain's CDR3 is CASSFPGTGSRNTEAFF. The CDR3 nucleotides read TGTGCCAGCAGTTTCCCCGGGACAGGGTCACGGAACACTGAAGCTTTCTTT. This sequence joins TRBV12-3 or TRBV12-4 and TRBJ1-1; 9 nucleotides line up with TRBD1. This CDR3 has 17 residues. V shed 3 bases, J shed 1 base, and the junction held 9 bases outside the gene matches.

The V and J genes are TRBV2 and TRBJ1-2; D remains unclear. V was shortened by 9 bases and J by 8 bases, with 16 bases between the two germline ends. The CDR3 has 12 residues. The germline gives CDR1 SNHLY, CDR2 FYNNEI. The CDR3, as DNA: TGTGCCAGTACGGAGGGCTCGAGGGGCTACACCTTC. Protein sequence: CASTEGSRGYTF.

This clonotype was counted only a few times. The chain has TRBV10-3 and TRBJ2-7; the match to TRBD2 covers 13 bases. Germline CDR1 is ENHRY and CDR2 is SYGVKD. The CDR3 sequence is 15 residues long. After removal of 8 bases from V and 4 bases from J, the junction contained 8 bases not matched to a gene. CDR3 in DNA: TGTGCCATCTCGCCTAGACTAGCGGGGGGTTACGAGCAGTACTTC. It translates to CAISPRLAGGYEQYF.

This chain links TRBV6-2 or TRBV6-3 with TRBJ2-1, with D perhaps TRBD2 (6 bases). CDR1 is MNHEY and CDR2 is SVGEGT in the germline V gene. The CDR3 consists of 15 residues. Trimming stripped 7 bases from V and 0 bases from J, with 13 bases between. CDR3 DNA sequence: TGTGCCAGCAACTCCCGGAGGGGCTCCTACAATGAGCAGTTCTTC. Protein sequence: CASNSRRGSYNEQFF.

The chain joins TRBV5-6 to TRBJ1-1; D might be TRBD1 (5 bases). Germline lookup yields CDR1 SGHDT and CDR2 YYEEEE. Trimming left V 0 bases short and J 1 base short, with 13 bases between. The CDR3 is made up of 16 amino acids. The CDR3 protein is CASSLVSRGWNTEAFF. The CDR3 DNA is TGTGCCAGCAGCTTGGTATCTCGGGGGTGGAACACTGAAGCTTTCTTT.

This clonotype has a count of ten or more. The rearrangement links TRBV5-1 to TRBJ2-7, with 9 bases matching TRBD2. The V gene's germline CDR1 is SGHRS and CDR2 YFSETQ. Trimming at V came to 0 bases and at J to 0 bases, leaving 4 bases not matched to a gene. The CDR3 is made up of 16 amino acids. As DNA, the CDR3 is TGCGCCAGCAGCTTGGTTCCAGCGGGGGGCTCCTACGAGCAGTACTTC. This codes for CASSLVPAGGSYEQYF.

The rearrangement joins TRBV3-1 to TRBJ1-6, with D hard to call. The CDR3 has 16 residues. Germline V gene lookup returns CDR1 LGHDT and CDR2 YNNKEL (reference sequence). Trimming shortened V by 0 bases and J by 0 bases, and 6 bases separated the two germline ends. CDR3 amino acids: CASSQERSSYNSPLHF. The CDR3, as DNA: TGTGCCAGCAGCCAAGAAAGGAGCTCCTATAATTCACCCCTCCACTTT.

In nucleotides, the CDR3 is TGTGCCACCAGTGATTTTGGGGGCTATGGCTACACCTTC. Its translation: CATSDFGGYGYTF. V and J are TRBV24-1 and TRBJ1-2, with D possibly being TRBD1 (5 bases). This CDR3 region has 13 residues. V was cut by 1 base and J by 4 bases, with 6 bases left in between. The germline CDR1 and CDR2 sequences are KGHDR and SFDVKD.

This clonotype was seen a few times. The rearrangement links TRBV6-5 to TRBJ1-2; TRBD1 aligns across 7 bases. Trimming took 5 bases from V and 7 from J; bases not matched to a gene: 7. CDR3 length: 13 residues. Germline V gene lookup returns CDR1 MNHEY and CDR2 SVGAGI. Written as DNA, the CDR3 is TGTGCCAGCAGTCGGGACAGCGGTGGTGGCTACACCTTC. Encoded protein: CASSRDSGGGYTF.